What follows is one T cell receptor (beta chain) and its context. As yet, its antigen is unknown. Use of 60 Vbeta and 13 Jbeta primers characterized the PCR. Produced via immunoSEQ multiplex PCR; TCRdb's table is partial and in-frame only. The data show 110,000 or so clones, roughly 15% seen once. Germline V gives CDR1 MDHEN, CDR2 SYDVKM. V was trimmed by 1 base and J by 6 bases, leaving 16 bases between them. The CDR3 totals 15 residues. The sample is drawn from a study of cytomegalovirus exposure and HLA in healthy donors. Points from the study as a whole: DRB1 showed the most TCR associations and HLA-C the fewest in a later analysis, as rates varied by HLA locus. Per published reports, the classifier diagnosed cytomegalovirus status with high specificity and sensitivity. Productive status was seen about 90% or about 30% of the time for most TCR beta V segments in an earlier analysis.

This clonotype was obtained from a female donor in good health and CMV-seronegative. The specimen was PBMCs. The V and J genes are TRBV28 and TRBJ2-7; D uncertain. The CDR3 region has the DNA TGTGCCAGCAGTTTATCACTACGGAAGAGAGCCGAGCAGTACTTC. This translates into CASSLSLRKRAEQYF.